This T cell receptor (beta chain) comes out of a study of beta chain features in type 1 diabetes. Study as a whole: All of the samples together had 107,917,701 sorted cells examined.

About this clone itself: No antigen is known for it.

The V segment lost 1 base and the J segment 4 bases; nucleotides outside the gene matches: 5. Germline CDR1 and CDR2: MGHRA and YSYEKL. CDR3 length: 15 amino acids. Sequencing targeted expressed TCRB transcripts, as all isolated RNA had been reverse transcribed. Profiling relied on immunoSEQ multiplex PCR, and the TCRdb table lists in-frame clones only, not all of them. The table lists 330,000 or so clones, over 9.5% of them singletons, with approximately 0.011% in the top ten. Study-level points and caveats: High TCR expression in some cells could lead to their over-representation in cDNA sequencing. Across patients, naive, central memory and Treg TCRB repertoires exhibited apparently greater similarity than was observed across healthy donors. Among all four CD4+ subsets, Type 1 diabetes patients had TCRB CDR3s that were moderately but significantly shorter.

V is TRBV4-1 and J is TRBJ2-5; 8 nucleotides agree with TRBD1. Sequenced material: naive CD4+ T cells from blood. This sequence was found in a woman under 30 with type 1 diabetes. CDR3 sequence reads: CASSQATGVGETQYF. DNA for the CDR3: TGCGCCAGCAGCCAAGCGACAGGGGTGGGAGAGACCCAGTACTTC.